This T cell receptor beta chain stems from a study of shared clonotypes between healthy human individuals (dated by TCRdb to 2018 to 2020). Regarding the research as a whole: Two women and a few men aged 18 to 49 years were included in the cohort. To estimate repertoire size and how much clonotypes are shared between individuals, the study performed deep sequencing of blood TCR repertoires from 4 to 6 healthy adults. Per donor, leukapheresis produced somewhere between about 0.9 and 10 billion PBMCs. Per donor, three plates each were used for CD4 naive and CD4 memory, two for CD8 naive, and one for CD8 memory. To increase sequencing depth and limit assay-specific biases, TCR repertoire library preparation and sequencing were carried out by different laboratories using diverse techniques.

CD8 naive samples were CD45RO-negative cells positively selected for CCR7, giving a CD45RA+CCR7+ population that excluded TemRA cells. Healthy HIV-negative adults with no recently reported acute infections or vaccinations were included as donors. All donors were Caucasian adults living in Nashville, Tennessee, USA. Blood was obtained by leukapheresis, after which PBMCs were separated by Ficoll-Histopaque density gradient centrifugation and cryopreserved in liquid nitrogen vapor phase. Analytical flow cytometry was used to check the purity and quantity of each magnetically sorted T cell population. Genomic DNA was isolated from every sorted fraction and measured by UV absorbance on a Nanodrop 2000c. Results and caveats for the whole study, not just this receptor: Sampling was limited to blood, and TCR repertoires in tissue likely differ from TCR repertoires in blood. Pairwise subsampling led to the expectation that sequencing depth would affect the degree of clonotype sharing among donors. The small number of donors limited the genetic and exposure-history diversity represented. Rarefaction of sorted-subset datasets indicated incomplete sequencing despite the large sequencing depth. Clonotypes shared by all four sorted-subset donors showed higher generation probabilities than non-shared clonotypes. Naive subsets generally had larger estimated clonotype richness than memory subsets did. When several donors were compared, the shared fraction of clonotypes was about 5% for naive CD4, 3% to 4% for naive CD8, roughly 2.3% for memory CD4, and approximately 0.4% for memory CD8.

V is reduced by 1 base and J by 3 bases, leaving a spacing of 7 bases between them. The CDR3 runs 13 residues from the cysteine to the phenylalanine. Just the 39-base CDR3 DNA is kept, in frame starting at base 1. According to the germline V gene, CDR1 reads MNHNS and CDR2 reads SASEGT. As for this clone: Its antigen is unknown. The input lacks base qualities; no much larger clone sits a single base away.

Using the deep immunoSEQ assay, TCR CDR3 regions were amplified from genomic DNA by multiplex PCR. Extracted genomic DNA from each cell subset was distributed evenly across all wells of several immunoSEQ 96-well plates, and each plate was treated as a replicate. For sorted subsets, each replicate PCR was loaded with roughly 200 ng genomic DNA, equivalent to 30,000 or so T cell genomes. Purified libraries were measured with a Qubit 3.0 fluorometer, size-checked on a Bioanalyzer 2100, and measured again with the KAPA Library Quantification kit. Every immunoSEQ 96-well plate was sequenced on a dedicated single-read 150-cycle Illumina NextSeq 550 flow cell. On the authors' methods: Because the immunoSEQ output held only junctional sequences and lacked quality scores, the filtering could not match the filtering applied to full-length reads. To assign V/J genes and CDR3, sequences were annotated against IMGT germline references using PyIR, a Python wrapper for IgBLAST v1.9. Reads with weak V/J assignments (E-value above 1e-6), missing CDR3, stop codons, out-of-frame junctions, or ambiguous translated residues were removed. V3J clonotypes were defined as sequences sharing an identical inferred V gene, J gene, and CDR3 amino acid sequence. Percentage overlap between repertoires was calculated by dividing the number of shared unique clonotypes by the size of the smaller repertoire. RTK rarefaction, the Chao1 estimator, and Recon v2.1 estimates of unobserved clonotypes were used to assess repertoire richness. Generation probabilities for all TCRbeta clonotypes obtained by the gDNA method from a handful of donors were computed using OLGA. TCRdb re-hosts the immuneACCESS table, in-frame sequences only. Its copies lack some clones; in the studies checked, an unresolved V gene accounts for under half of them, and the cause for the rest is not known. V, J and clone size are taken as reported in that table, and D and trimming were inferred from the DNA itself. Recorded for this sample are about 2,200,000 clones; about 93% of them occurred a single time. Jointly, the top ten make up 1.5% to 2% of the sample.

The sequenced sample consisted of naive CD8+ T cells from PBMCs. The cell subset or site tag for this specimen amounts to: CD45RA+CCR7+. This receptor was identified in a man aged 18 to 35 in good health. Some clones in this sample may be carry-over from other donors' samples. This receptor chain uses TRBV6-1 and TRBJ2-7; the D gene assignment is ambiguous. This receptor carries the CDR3 CASSEVLNYEQYF. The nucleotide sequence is TGTGCCAGCAGTGAAGTTCTAAACTACGAGCAGTACTTC.